This T cell receptor beta chain stems from a study of STAT5B mutations in CD4+ large granular lymphocyte leukemia. Whole-study results and caveats: Patient CD4-sorted repertoires stayed more clonal than healthy ones after leukemic-clone removal. 8/27 top patient clones versus 2/35 control clones were TRBV06-family.

Notes on this clone: What it binds is unknown.

J lost 2 bases, V lost 7 bases, and 11 bases had no gene match. The V gene's germline CDR1 is SGHNT and CDR2 YENEEA. This CDR3 has 16 residues. This table comes from immunoSEQ multiplex PCR, and its TCRdb copy is limited to in-frame clones, with some not included. The sample lists roughly 40,000 clones; roughly 76% were seen once. This clonotype was obtained from a human donor in good health. The source material was CD4+ T cells from blood buffy coats. This chain connects TRBV11-3 to TRBJ2-3; 8 bases are a match to TRBD2. The CDR3 sequence: CASTARREGYTDTQYF. The CDR3 DNA reads TGTGCCAGCACCGCACGACGGGAGGGCTACACAGATACGCAGTATTTT. Supplemented by reference TRBV11-3 and TRBJ2-3, the full variable domain reads EAGVVQSPRYKIIEKKQPVAFWCNPISGHNTLYWYLQNLGQGPELLIRYENEEAVDDSQLPKDRFSAERLKGVDSTLKIQPAELGDSAVYLCASTARREGYTDTQYFGPGTRLTVL.